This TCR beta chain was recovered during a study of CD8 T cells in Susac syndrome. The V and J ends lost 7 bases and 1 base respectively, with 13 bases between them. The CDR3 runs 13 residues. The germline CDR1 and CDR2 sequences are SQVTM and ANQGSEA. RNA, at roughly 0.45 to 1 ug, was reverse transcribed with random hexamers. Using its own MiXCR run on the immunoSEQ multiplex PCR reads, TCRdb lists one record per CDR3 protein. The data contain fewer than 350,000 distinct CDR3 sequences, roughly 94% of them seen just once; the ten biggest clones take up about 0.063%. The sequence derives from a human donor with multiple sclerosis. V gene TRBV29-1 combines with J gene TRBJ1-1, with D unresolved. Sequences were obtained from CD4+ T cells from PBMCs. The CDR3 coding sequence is TGCAGCGCTGATGAGTTAGGGAACACTGAAGCTTTCTTT. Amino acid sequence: CSADELGNTEAFF.